The next 18 T cell receptor beta chains were all read from a single sample in a study of Tregs in tolerant kidney transplant recipients. Libraries were prepared by immunoSEQ multiplex PCR; TCRdb keeps only in-frame clonotypes and omits some of them. This sample has about 100,000 clones, with 93% found just once. Related graft donors supplied nonmyeloablative bone marrow transplants, and mixed chimerism was transient. The sample in question was CD4+ T cells from blood (PBMCs), obtained 12 months after the transplant. The source of these receptors is a human patient who received a combined kidney and bone marrow transplant. A subset of T cells may come from the graft donor.

The chain links TRBV6-5 to TRBJ1-2, with D maybe TRBD1 (5 bases). Germline values: CDR1 MNHEY, CDR2 SVGAGI. V was clipped by 3 bases and J by 4 bases, with 12 bases between them. The CDR3 runs 14 residues. The chain's CDR3 is CASSYSTGGYGYTF. DNA of the CDR3: TGTGCCAGCAGTTATTCGACCGGGGGCTATGGCTACACCTTC.

This chain links TRBV11-2 with TRBJ2-7, with 10 nucleotides matching TRBD2. Germline CDR1 is SGHAT and CDR2 is FQNNGV. The junction had 6 bases not matched to a gene; V was cut back by 8 bases and J by 2 bases. The CDR3 spans 14 residues. Here the CDR3 reads CASARLAGAYEQYF. The DNA for the CDR3 is TGTGCCAGCGCAAGACTAGCGGGCGCCTACGAGCAGTACTTC.

The J gene is TRBJ2-1, the V gene TRBV1; the table's D call TRBD2 went unverified against the DNA. TRBV1 has pseudogene status. The CDR3 totals 16 residues. The DNA of the CDR3 is TGCACCAGCAGCAGTAGGCGGGCGGGAGTAGGCTATGAGCAGTTCTTC. It encodes CTSSSRRAGVGYEQFF.

The chain carries TRBV6-5 and TRBJ1-1, with D perhaps matching TRBD1 (5 bases). V was cut by 0 bases and J by 4 bases, with 15 bases left in between. The CDR3 loop spans 16 amino acids. CDR1 and CDR2 from the germline V gene are MNHEY and SVGAGI. CDR3 sequence (DNA): TGTGCCAGCAGTTACTCGAGGGGCGGGAGGGGCACTGAAGCTTTCTTT. It codes for CASSYSRGGRGTEAFF.

Note on this clone: The junction departs from germline at one end; a sequencing error may be responsible. The CDR3 loop is CASRIAGGSNEQFF. In DNA form, the CDR3 reads TGTGCCAGTAGGATAGCGGGAGGGTCCAATGAGCAGTTCTTC. The genes are TRBV19 and TRBJ2-1; 11 nucleotides match TRBD2. This CDR3 is 14 amino acids long. The germline V gene has CDR1 LNHDA and CDR2 SQIVND (reference sequence).

The count of this clone is one. V and J are TRBV18 and TRBJ1-2; 7 bases are shared with TRBD1. Germline V gene data show CDR1 as KGHSH and CDR2 as LQKENI. This CDR3 is 16 amino acids long. V lost 1 base and J lost 4; bases outside the gene matches: 9. The CDR3 sequence is CASSPQPGQPIYGYTF. The DNA for the CDR3 is TGTGCCAGCTCACCACAACCGGGACAGCCGATCTATGGCTACACCTTC.

The chain carries TRBV7-6 and TRBJ2-5; perhaps TRBD1 as D (6 bases). V lost 1 base and J 5 bases, leaving 14 bases between the germline ends. The CDR3 consists of 15 residues. CDR1 is SGHVS, CDR2 FNYEAQ, per germline. CDR3 region: CASSLVRQGFETQYF. The CDR3 coding sequence is TGTGCCAGCAGCTTAGTTAGGCAGGGGTTTGAGACCCAGTACTTC.

The rearrangement links TRBV9 to TRBJ2-7, with a possible D match to TRBD2 (5 bases). Germline CDR1 and CDR2: SGDLS and YYNGEE. CDR3 length: 15 residues. V dropped 0 bases and J dropped 2 bases, with 12 bases sitting between them. CDR3 DNA: TGTGCCAGCAGCGTAGAGGCAGCGGCGGCCTACGAGCAGTACTTC. Amino acids: CASSVEAAAAYEQYF. Looking up the rest from reference TRBV9 and TRBJ2-7 gives the full variable domain: DSGVTQTPKHLITATGQRVTLRCSPRSGDLSVYWYQQSLDQGLQFLIQYYNGEERAKGNILERFSAQQFPDLHSELNLSSLELGDSALYFCASSVEAAAAYEQYFGPGTRLTVT.

The chain recombines TRBV6-6 with TRBJ2-7; TRBD2 is a possible D gene (6 bases). The CDR3 has 15 amino acids. Germline-derived CDR1 and CDR2 are MNHNY and SVGAGI (reference sequence). The V end lost 2 bases, the J end lost 2 bases, and 13 bases lay between the germline ends. DNA of the CDR3: TGTGCCAGCAGTTACACGGGCGGGGCGACCTACGAGCAGTACTTC. Its translation is CASSYTGGATYEQYF.

This chain links TRBV5-4 with TRBJ2-1; possible D gene TRBD2, 7 bases. The V gene's germline CDR1 is SGHNT and CDR2 YYREEE (reference sequence). There are 16 residues in the CDR3. V lost 5 bases and J lost 6, with 21 bases in between. CDR3 sequence (DNA): TGTGCCAGCAGTACGGAAATGGGGGGGCAGATCAATGAGCAGTTCTTC. It is translated as CASSTEMGGQINEQFF.

The genes are TRBV11-2 and TRBJ2-4, with D tentatively TRBD2 (5 bases). CDR1 SGHAT and CDR2 FQNNGV come from the germline V gene. This CDR3 has 17 amino acids. V was cut by 1 base and J by 3 bases, with 16 bases left in between. CDR3 region: CASSLGHSSVGKNIQYF. The CDR3 nucleotides are TGTGCCAGCAGCTTAGGTCATAGTAGCGTTGGCAAAAACATTCAGTACTTC.

CDR3 in DNA: TGCAGCGTTGAAGTAGGGGAAGAACTGTTTTTT. This sequence encodes CSVEVGEELFF. J is TRBJ1-4 and V is TRBV29-1, with a tentative D call TRBD1 (5 bases). The CDR3 is made up of 11 amino acids. CDR1 and CDR2 (germline): SQVTM, ANQGSEA. V lost 1 base and J lost 12, with 9 bases in between. The variable domain in full, with the rest retrieved from reference TRBV29-1 and TRBJ1-4, is SAVISQKPSRDICQRGTSLTIQCQVDSQVTMMFWYRQQPGQSLTLIATANQGSEATYESGFVIDKFPISRPNLTFSTLTVSNMSPEDSSIYLCSVEVGEELFFGSGTQLSVL.

This sequence joins TRBV19 and TRBJ2-1; TRBD1 matches at 7 bases. This CDR3 is 15 amino acids long. Germline V gives CDR1 LNHDA, CDR2 SQIVND (reference sequence). Trimming cost V 4 bases and J 4 bases; bases outside gene matches: 7. CDR3 protein: CASSTWTGKYNEQFF. CDR3 bases: TGTGCCAGTAGTACCTGGACAGGCAAGTACAATGAGCAGTTCTTC. Complete variable domain (other parts from reference TRBV19 and TRBJ2-1): DGGITQSPKYLFRKEGQNVTLSCEQNLNHDAMYWYRQDPGQGLRLIYYSQIVNDFQKGDIAEGYSVSREKKESFPLTVTSAQKNPTAFYLCASSTWTGKYNEQFFGPGTRLTVL.

The rearrangement uses TRBV5-1 and TRBJ1-1, with 7 bases lining up with TRBD1. The ends lost 2 bases at V and 1 base at J; junction bases unmatched: 5. Germline CDR1 reads SGHRS; CDR2 reads YFSETQ. The CDR3 loop spans 15 amino acids. The CDR3 region is CASSFTGTENTEAFF. For the CDR3, the DNA is TGCGCCAGCAGCTTCACAGGGACAGAGAACACTGAAGCTTTCTTT.

V and J are TRBV4-3 and TRBJ2-5, with 13 bases that match TRBD2. This CDR3 comprises 18 residues. Per germline, CDR1 LGHNA and CDR2 YSLEER. With V trimmed by 2 bases and J by 2 bases, 8 bases remained unmatched. CDR3 DNA: TGCGCCAGCAGCCAATTTACTAGCGGGAGGGCCTGGCAAGAGACCCAGTACTTC. Residues: CASSQFTSGRAWQETQYF.

The chain couples TRBV29-1 to TRBJ2-3; D remains unclear. Trimming took off 4 bases at V and 6 bases at J, with 14 bases between the two ends. The CDR3 loop spans 13 amino acids. Germline CDR1 and CDR2: SQVTM and ANQGSEA. CDR3 in DNA: TGCAGCGTTGGGCCTCGAAGCGTCGATACGCAGTATTTT. This translates into CSVGPRSVDTQYF.

V and J are TRBV5-8 and TRBJ1-5; 8 positions match TRBD1. Trimming removed 0 bases from V and 4 bases from J; junction bases left unmatched: 3. Germline V gene sequence: CDR1 SGHTS, CDR2 YDEGEE. CDR3 length equals 15 residues. CDR3 nucleotide sequence: TGTGCCAGCAGCTTGGGGGACAGGCAAAATCAGCCCCAGCATTTT. This codes for CASSLGDRQNQPQHF. The full variable domain, its missing parts supplied by reference TRBV5-8 and TRBJ1-5, is EAGVTQSPTHLIKTRGQQATLRCSPISGHTSVYWYQQALGLGLQFLLWYDEGEERNRGNFPPRFSGRQFPNYSSELNVNALELEDSALYLCASSLGDRQNQPQHFGDGTRLSIL.

This clone was found a few times. V usage is TRBV4-3 and J usage is TRBJ2-7; 12 nucleotides match TRBD1. Losses at the gene ends were 1 base for V and 3 bases for J; bases not matched to a gene: 4. Germline-derived CDR1 and CDR2 are LGHNA and YSLEER. This CDR3 spans 16 amino acids. The CDR3 DNA is TGCGCCAGCAGCCAAGGGGGACAGGGGGCCCGCTACGAGCAGTACTTC. This codes for CASSQGGQGARYEQYF.